The 2 T cell receptor beta chains in this list originate from one sample, sequenced in a study of OX40 agonist ivuxolimab in advanced cancers. Clones were read by immunoSEQ multiplex PCR, and TCRdb kept only the in-frame ones, dropping some. The table shows tens of thousands of clones, with about 82% occurring only once. The sequencing here drew on CD4+ or CD8+ T cells sorted from blood, taken in a trial of the OX40 agonist ivuxolimab. These receptor sequences come from an adult with an advanced solid tumor such as melanoma, head and neck, liver or kidney cancer.

The rearrangement links TRBV7-9 to TRBJ2-7; 7 bases are a match to TRBD1. The CDR3 has 16 amino acids. Trimming at V came to 6 bases and at J to 0 bases, leaving 11 bases not matched to a gene. CDR1 is SEHNR and CDR2 is FQNEAQ in the germline V gene (reference sequence). CDR3: CASSPLPGQSSYEQYF. The CDR3 DNA is TGTGCCAGCAGTCCGCTGCCGGGACAGAGCTCCTACGAGCAGTACTTC.

The chain combines TRBV18 with TRBJ2-5; 8 positions agree with TRBD1. Germline-derived CDR1 and CDR2 are KGHSH and LQKENI. V shed 4 bases, J shed 5 bases, and the junction held 9 bases outside the gene matches. This CDR3 spans 15 amino acids. The CDR3 loop reads CASSRGQGIVETQYF. CDR3 coding DNA: TGTGCCAGCTCACGTGGACAGGGTATCGTCGAGACCCAGTACTTC.